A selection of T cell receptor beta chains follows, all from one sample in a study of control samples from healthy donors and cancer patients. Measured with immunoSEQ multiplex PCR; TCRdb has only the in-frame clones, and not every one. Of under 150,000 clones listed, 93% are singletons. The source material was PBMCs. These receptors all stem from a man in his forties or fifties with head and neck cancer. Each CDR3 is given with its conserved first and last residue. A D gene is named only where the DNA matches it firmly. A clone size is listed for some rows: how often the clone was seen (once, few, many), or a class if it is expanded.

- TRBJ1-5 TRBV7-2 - CASSWTPDRTQHF TGTGCCAGCAGCTGGACGCCCGATCGGACCCAGCATTTT
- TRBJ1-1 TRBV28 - CASRWLNTEAFF TGTGCCAGCAGGTGGTTGAACACTGAAGCTTTCTTT
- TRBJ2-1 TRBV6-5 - CASISHRHNEQFF TGTGCCAGCATATCCCACCGACACAATGAGCAGTTCTTC
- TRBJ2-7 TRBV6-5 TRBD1 CASSPRDRGLYF TGTGCCAGCAGTCCCCGGGACAGGGGGCTGTACTTC
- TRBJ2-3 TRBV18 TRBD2 CASSPPGLAVGTQYF TGTGCCAGCTCACCGCCCGGACTAGCAGTAGGTACGCAGTATTTT
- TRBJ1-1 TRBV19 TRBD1 CASKKQGSPEAFF TGTGCCAGTAAAAAACAGGGGTCCCCTGAAGCTTTCTTT
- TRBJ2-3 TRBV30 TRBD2 CAWTRLAGGRYF TGTGCCTGGACCCGACTAGCGGGCGGGAGGTATTTT
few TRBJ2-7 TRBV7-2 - CASSLGGTVSYEQYF TGTGCCAGCAGCTTGGGCGGTACAGTCTCCTACGAGCAGTACTTC
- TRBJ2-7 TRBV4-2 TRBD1 CASSPEDRENEQYF TGTGCCAGCAGCCCAGAGGACAGGGAGAACGAGCAGTACTTC
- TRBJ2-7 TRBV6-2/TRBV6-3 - CASSYPGLSSYEQYF TGTGCCAGCAGTTACCCGGGGCTTAGCTCCTACGAGCAGTACTTC
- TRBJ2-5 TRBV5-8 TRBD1 CASSPGTGQETQYF TGTGCCAGCAGCCCCGGGACAGGGCAAGAGACCCAGTACTTC
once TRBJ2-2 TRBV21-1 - CASSKFGTGDFTGELFF TGTGCCAGCAGCAAATTCGGGACAGGGGATTTCACCGGGGAGCTGTTTTTT
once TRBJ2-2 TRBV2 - CASSQIRQAGELFF TGTGCCAGCAGTCAAATTCGACAGGCCGGGGAGCTGTTTTTT
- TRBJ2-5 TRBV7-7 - CASSLGYGGPQETQYF TGTGCCAGCAGCTTAGGATACGGGGGGCCCCAAGAGACCCAGTACTTC
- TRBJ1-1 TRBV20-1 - CSAHRDTEAFF TGCAGTGCTCACAGAGACACTGAAGCTTTCTTT
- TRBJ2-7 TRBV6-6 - CASSKTGEGYEQYF TGTGCCAGCAGCAAGACAGGAGAAGGATACGAGCAGTACTTC
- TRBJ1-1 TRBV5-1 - CASIDTLQQGEAAEAFF TGCGCCAGCATCGACACCCTCCAACAGGGCGAAGCAGCTGAAGCTTTCTTT
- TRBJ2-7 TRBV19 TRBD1 CASSIWDRDEQYF TGTGCCAGTAGTATTTGGGACAGGGACGAGCAGTACTTC
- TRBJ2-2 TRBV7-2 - CASSPNRMNTGELFF TGTGCCAGCAGCCCGAATCGGATGAACACCGGGGAGCTGTTTTTT
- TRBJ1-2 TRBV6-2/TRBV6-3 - CASSTQGYGYTF TGTGCCAGCAGTACCCAGGGCTATGGCTACACCTTC
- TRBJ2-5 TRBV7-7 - CASSLGEGAQETQYF TGTGCCAGCAGCTTAGGGGAGGGGGCACAAGAGACCCAGTACTTC
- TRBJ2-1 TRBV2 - CASRDPGRQNEQFF TGTGCCAGCAGGGACCCCGGTCGGCAGAATGAGCAGTTCTTC
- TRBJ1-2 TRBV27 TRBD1 CASKARGTGVTANYGYTF TGTGCCAGCAAGGCCAGGGGGACAGGAGTTACAGCTAACTATGGCTACACCTTC
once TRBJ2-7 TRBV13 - CASSLGVVQGKEHEQYF TGTGCCAGCAGCTTAGGAGTTGTGCAGGGAAAAGAACACGAGCAGTACTTC
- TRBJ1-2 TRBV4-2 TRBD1 CASSLPGQGRGYTF TGTGCCAGCAGCCTCCCGGGACAGGGGCGCGGCTACACCTTC
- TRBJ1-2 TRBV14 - CASSQGSGYTF TGTGCCAGCAGCCAAGGCTCGGGCTACACCTTC
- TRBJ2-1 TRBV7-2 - CASSAYNEQFF TGTGCCAGCAGCGCATACAATGAGCAGTTCTTC
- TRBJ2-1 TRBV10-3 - CAISESGQTNEQFF TGTGCCATCAGTGAGTCCGGACAGACCAATGAGCAGTTCTTC
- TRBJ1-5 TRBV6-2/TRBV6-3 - CASSYIGQSYSNQPQHF TGTGCCAGCAGTTACATCGGGCAGTCTTATAGCAATCAGCCCCAGCATTTT
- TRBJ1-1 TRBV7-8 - CASSPPGALEAFF TGTGCCAGCAGCCCTCCGGGGGCCCTTGAAGCTTTCTTT
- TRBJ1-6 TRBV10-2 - CASSESGHYNSPLHF TGCGCCAGCAGTGAGTCCGGCCACTATAATTCACCCCTCCACTTT
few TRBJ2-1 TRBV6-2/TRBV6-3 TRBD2 CASSLHPGGGGVTEQFF TGTGCCAGCAGCCTGCACCCGGGCGGGGGGGGTGTAACTGAGCAGTTCTTC
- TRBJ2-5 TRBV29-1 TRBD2 CSVPGLAGGRGETQYF TGCAGCGTCCCGGGACTAGCGGGGGGAAGAGGAGAGACCCAGTACTTC
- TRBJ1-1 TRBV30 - CAWSVLSGTEAFF TGTGCCTGGAGTGTATTGTCGGGCACTGAAGCTTTCTTT
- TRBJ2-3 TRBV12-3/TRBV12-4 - CASRAVDTQYF TGTGCCAGCAGGGCAGTAGATACGCAGTATTTT